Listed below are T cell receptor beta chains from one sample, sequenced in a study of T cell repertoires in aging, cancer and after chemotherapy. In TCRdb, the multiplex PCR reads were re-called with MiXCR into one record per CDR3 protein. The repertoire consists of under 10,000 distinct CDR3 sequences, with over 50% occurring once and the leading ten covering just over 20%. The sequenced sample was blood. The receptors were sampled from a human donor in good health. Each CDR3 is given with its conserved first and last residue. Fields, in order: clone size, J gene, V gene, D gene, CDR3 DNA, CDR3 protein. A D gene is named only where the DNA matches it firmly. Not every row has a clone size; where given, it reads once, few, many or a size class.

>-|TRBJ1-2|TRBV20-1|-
TGCAGTGCTAGAGTGCGGCGGATTAACTATGGCTACACCTTC
CSARVRRINYGYTF
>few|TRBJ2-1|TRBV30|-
TGTGCCTGGAGTTGGGGGAGCTCCTACAATGAGCAGTTCTTC
CAWSWGSSYNEQFF
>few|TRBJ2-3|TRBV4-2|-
TGTGCCAGCAGCCAAGTGGGAACGGCAGCAGATACGCAGTATTTT
CASSQVGTAADTQYF
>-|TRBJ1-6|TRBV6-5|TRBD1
TGTGCCAGCAGTTACGGGGGACAGGGCGGCTCACCCCTCCACTTT
CASSYGGQGGSPLHF
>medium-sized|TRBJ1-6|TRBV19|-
TGTGCCAGTAGTATCGGGAGGATGTCACCCCTCCACTTT
CASSIGRMSPLHF
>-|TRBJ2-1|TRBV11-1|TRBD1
TGTGCCAGCAGCTTAGAATGGGGACAGGGCTCAACCTACAATGAGCAGTTCTTC
CASSLEWGQGSTYNEQFF
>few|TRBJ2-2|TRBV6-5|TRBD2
TGTGCCAGCAGTCTAACTAGCGGGGGGGCTCTCACCGGGGAGCTGTTTTTT
CASSLTSGGALTGELFF
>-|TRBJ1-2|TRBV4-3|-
TGTGCCAGCAGCCCAACTGGGCGGAACTCAAATGGCTACACCTTC
CASSPTGRNSNGYTF
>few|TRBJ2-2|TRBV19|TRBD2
TGTGCCAGTAGGGGGACTAGCGGGAGAACCGGGGAGCTGTTTTTT
CASRGTSGRTGELFF
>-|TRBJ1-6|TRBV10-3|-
TGTGCCATCAGTGAGTCGGACTTTACAGGGCATTCACCCCTCCACTTT
CAISESDFTGHSPLHF
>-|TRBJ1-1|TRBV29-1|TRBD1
TGCAGCGTTGGGGGCTACAGGGGCACTGAAGCTTTCTTT
CSVGGYRGTEAFF
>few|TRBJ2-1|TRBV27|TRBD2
TGTGCCAGCAGCGCTAGCGGGGCTCTGGAGTTCTTC
CASSASGALEFF
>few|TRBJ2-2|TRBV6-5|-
TGTGCCAGCAGTTACTTTCGGGACTTCAACACCGGGGAGCTGTTTTTT
CASSYFRDFNTGELFF
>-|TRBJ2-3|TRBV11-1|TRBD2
TGTGCCAGCAGCTCCAGCGGGAGTATGACAGATACGCAGTATTTT
CASSSSGSMTDTQYF
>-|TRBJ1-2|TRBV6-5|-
TGTGCCAGCAGTCCCCGCGGGGGCGGTGGCTATGGCTACACCTTC
CASSPRGGGGYGYTF
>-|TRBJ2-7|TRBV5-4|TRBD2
TGTGCCAGCAGCTTGGGGGGCGGGGGGGCCTACGAGCAGTACTTC
CASSLGGGGAYEQYF
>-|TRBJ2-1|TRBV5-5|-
TGTGCCAGCAGCACATTGGAAGGGAACAATGAGCAGTTCTTC
CASSTLEGNNEQFF
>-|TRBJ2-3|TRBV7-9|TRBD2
TGTGCCAGCAGCCAGTGGCGGGGAGGGGGCACAGATACGCAGTATTTT
CASSQWRGGGTDTQYF
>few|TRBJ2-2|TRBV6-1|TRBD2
TGTGCCAGCAGTTACTCAACTAGCGGGAGGGGCGGGGAGCTGTTTTTT
CASSYSTSGRGGELFF
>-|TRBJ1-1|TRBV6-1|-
TGTGCCAGCAGTACAAGACCGGACACTGAAGCTTTCTTT
CASSTRPDTEAFF
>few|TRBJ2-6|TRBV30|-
TGTGCCTGGAGGGATAGGTCCTCTGGGGCCAACGTCCTGACTTTC
CAWRDRSSGANVLTF
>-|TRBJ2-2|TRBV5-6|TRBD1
TGTACCAGCAGCGGTGACAGGGGGCGAGTCGGGGAGCTGTTTTTT
CTSSGDRGRVGELFF
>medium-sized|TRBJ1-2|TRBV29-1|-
TGCAGCGTTGACAGGGGTTATGGCTACACCTTC
CSVDRGYGYTF
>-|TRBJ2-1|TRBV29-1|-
TGCAGCGTTGAGGCGGGATTGAACTACAATGAGCAGTTCTTC
CSVEAGLNYNEQFF
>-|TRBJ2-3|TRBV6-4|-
TGTGCCAGCAGTCCCCGAGACTCCCGTACAGATACGCAGTATTTT
CASSPRDSRTDTQYF
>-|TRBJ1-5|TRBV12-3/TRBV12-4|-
TGTGCCAGCAGTTCACAGCCCGGCCAGCCCCAGCATTTT
CASSSQPGQPQHF
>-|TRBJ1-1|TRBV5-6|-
TGCGCCAGCAGCTTGGTTAGGGGGACTGAAGCTTTCTTT
CASSLVRGTEAFF
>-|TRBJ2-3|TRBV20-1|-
TGCAGTGCTAGAGTCGGTAGCGGTTTCACAGATACGCAGTATTTT
CSARVGSGFTDTQYF